The present TCR beta chain was sequenced within a study of OX40 agonist ivuxolimab in advanced cancers. About the study: Patients got intravenous ivuxolimab at 0.01 to 10 mg/kg every 2 weeks.

Blood samples were obtained at baseline, cycle 4 day 1, and cycle 7 day 1. Generated by immunoSEQ multiplex PCR, the TCRdb table keeps only in-frame clones and is missing some. The sample consists of fewer than 140,000 clones, less than 95% of them appearing once. General observations from the study: Expanded clones were, on average, more numerous in CD8+ T cells than in CD4+.

In germline, CDR1 is GTSNPN, CDR2 SVGIG (reference sequence). Trimming removed 5 bases from V and 4 bases from J; junction bases left unmatched: 11. The CDR3 has 16 amino acids. Turning to this clone: No antigen is known for it.

Sequenced here: CD4+ or CD8+ T cells sorted from blood, sampled in a trial of the OX40 agonist ivuxolimab. The clonotype originates from an adult with an advanced solid tumor such as melanoma, head and neck, liver or kidney cancer. The rearrangement uses TRBV30 and TRBJ1-1; 12 nucleotides align to TRBD1. Here the CDR3 reads CAWRIPGTGGRTEAFF. The DNA of the CDR3 is TGTGCCTGGCGAATCCCCGGGACAGGGGGCCGCACTGAAGCTTTCTTT.